The 20 T cell receptor beta chains below come from one sample, sequenced in a study of cytomegalovirus exposure and HLA in healthy donors. Clones were read by immunoSEQ multiplex PCR, and TCRdb kept only the in-frame ones, dropping some. Here the sample spans 82,000 or so clones, roughly 93% being singletons. Sequenced material: PBMCs. The receptors derive from a man younger than 30 in good health and CMV-seronegative.

This clone was seen once. The V gene is TRBV6-6, the J gene TRBJ1-2, with no clear D. CDR3 length: 14 amino acids. V was pared by 2 bases and J by 5 bases, with 12 bases between. The germline V gene encodes CDR1 MNHNY and CDR2 SVGAGI (reference sequence). The CDR3 nucleotides read TGTGCCAGCAGTTACGGGGAGGGCGGGTATGGCTACACCTTC. It yields the protein CASSYGEGGYGYTF.

The genes are TRBV19 and TRBJ1-5; 7 bases fit TRBD1. V lost 6 bases to trimming and J lost 6 bases; unmatched junction nucleotides: 5. The CDR3 is made up of 13 amino acids. Germline CDR1 reads LNHDA; CDR2 reads SQIVND (reference sequence). In DNA form, the CDR3 reads TGTGCCAGTAGCCCGGGACAGCGTCAGCCCCAGCATTTT. It specifies CASSPGQRQPQHF.

This chain uses TRBV18 with TRBJ2-5, with 7 positions matching TRBD2. V gave up 0 bases and J gave up 1 base; unmatched junction bases: 2. The CDR3 runs 15 residues. The germline CDR1 and CDR2 sequences are KGHSH and LQKENI. In DNA form, the CDR3 reads TGTGCCAGCTCACCACCCGCTAGCGGCCAAGAGACCCAGTACTTC. Amino acids: CASSPPASGQETQYF.

The CDR3 coding sequence is TGTGCCAGCAGATACAGGGACAGGGGTGGAAACACCATATATTTT. It codes for CASRYRDRGGNTIYF. The chain uses TRBV6-5 and TRBJ1-3; 10 bases agree with TRBD1. Germline V gene lookup returns CDR1 MNHEY and CDR2 SVGAGI. This CDR3 has 15 residues. The junction had 5 bases not matched to a gene; V was cut back by 6 bases and J by 3 bases.

The chain carries TRBV27 and TRBJ2-5; the D gene is possibly TRBD2 (6 bases). V was shortened by 6 bases and J by 2 bases, with 19 bases between the two germline ends. Germline CDR1 is MNHEY and CDR2 is SMNVEV (reference sequence). The CDR3 totals 16 residues. CDR3 sequence reads: CASSKDYRRQQETQYF. DNA of the CDR3: TGTGCCAGCAGCAAGGACTACAGGAGACAACAAGAGACCCAGTACTTC.

V usage is TRBV5-1 and J usage is TRBJ1-5; TRBD1 might be the D (5 bases). Germline-derived CDR1 and CDR2 are SGHRS and YFSETQ. The CDR3 extends over 13 amino acids. The germline V and J ends were trimmed by 4 bases and 4 bases, with 9 bases remaining between them. The CDR3 loop reads CASSPGINQPQHF. DNA of the CDR3: TGCGCCAGCAGCCCAGGGATTAATCAGCCCCAGCATTTT.

The chain joins TRBV15 to TRBJ1-2; TRBD1 matches at 10 bases. Germline V gives CDR1 LNHNV, CDR2 YYDKDF (reference sequence). The CDR3 is 16 residues long. The J segment lost 7 bases and the V segment lost 6 bases, leaving 14 bases of the junction unmatched. CDR3 bases: TGTGCCACCAGGAACCGGGACAGGGGATTCCGGGGTGGCTACACCTTC. Protein sequence: CATRNRDRGFRGGYTF.

This chain joins TRBV5-1 and TRBJ2-7, with a tentative D call TRBD2 (6 bases). The CDR3 totals 16 residues. V gave up 0 bases and J gave up 3 bases, with 16 bases separating them. From germline, CDR1 is SGHRS and CDR2 YFSETQ. The DNA for the CDR3 is TGCGCCAGCAGCTTGGGCGCGGGACCGTCTATCTACGAGCAGTACTTC. Translation gives CASSLGAGPSIYEQYF. The whole variable domain, filled in from reference TRBV5-1 and TRBJ2-7, reads KAGVTQTPRYLIKTRGQQVTLSCSPISGHRSVSWYQQTPGQGLQFLFEYFSETQRNKGNFPGRFSGRQFSNSRSEMNVSTLELGDSALYLCASSLGAGPSIYEQYFGPGTRLTVT.

This clone was counted once. The genes are TRBV15 and TRBJ2-7; D unresolved. The V gene lost 0 bases and the J gene lost 2 bases, with 5 bases spanning the gap. Germline V lookup: CDR1 LNHNV, CDR2 YYDKDF (reference sequence). The CDR3 length is 13 residues. For the CDR3, the DNA is TGTGCCACCAGCAGAGAGCGTGCCTACGAGCAGTACTTC. It is translated as CATSRERAYEQYF.

This rearrangement joins TRBV7-8 to TRBJ2-5; the D gene is possibly TRBD1 (5 bases). Trimming left V 0 bases short and J 1 base short, with 9 bases between. The CDR3 runs to 15 residues. CDR1 and CDR2 from the germline V gene are SGHVS and FQNEAQ. The CDR3 region has the DNA TGTGCCAGCAGCTTAGCGTGGACACCCCAAGAGACCCAGTACTTC. Translation: CASSLAWTPQETQYF.

The CDR3 DNA follows: TGTGCCATCAGGCCGGGACAGCTTAACTATGGCTACACCTTC. It yields the protein CAIRPGQLNYGYTF. The V gene is TRBV10-3, the J gene TRBJ1-2; 7 bases line up with TRBD1. This CDR3 is built from 14 residues. The J segment lost 1 base and the V segment lost 6 bases, leaving 5 bases of the junction unmatched. Germline-derived CDR1 and CDR2 are ENHRY and SYGVKD.

The chain carries TRBV19 and TRBJ1-5; a possible D gene is TRBD1 (5 bases). Germline-derived CDR1 and CDR2 are LNHDA and SQIVND (reference sequence). The V and J ends lost 7 bases and 4 bases respectively, with 11 bases between them. The CDR3 is 13 amino acids. Written as DNA, the CDR3 is TGTGCCAGTACTGACAGCACTAATCAGCCCCAGCATTTT. Encoded protein: CASTDSTNQPQHF.

V and J are TRBV4-2 and TRBJ2-1; 9 nucleotides match TRBD2. Germline CDR1 reads LGHNA; CDR2 reads YNFKEQ. CDR3 length: 15 residues. The V segment lost 3 bases and the J segment 5 bases; nucleotides outside the gene matches: 5. The CDR3 sequence is CASSHRLAANNEQFF. The CDR3 nucleotides are TGTGCCAGCAGCCATCGACTAGCGGCGAACAATGAGCAGTTCTTC.

The chain employs TRBV5-1 and TRBJ1-5; 7 nucleotides align to TRBD1. V shed 2 bases, J shed 7 bases, and the junction held 6 bases outside the gene matches. Per germline, CDR1 SGHRS and CDR2 YFSETQ. This CDR3 has 14 amino acids. In DNA form, the CDR3 reads TGCGCCAGCAGCTTTAGACAGGGAGGACAGCCCCAGCATTTT. This gives the protein CASSFRQGGQPQHF.

J is TRBJ2-1 and V is TRBV27; 12 bases match TRBD2. Losses at the gene ends were 5 bases for V and 4 bases for J; bases not matched to a gene: 3. The CDR3 is 15 amino acids. CDR1 is MNHEY and CDR2 is SMNVEV in the germline V gene (reference sequence). CDR3: CASSLGLAGYNEQFF. The CDR3 DNA reads as TGTGCCAGCAGTCTTGGACTAGCGGGGTACAATGAGCAGTTCTTC.

V and J are TRBV6-4 and TRBJ1-1; perhaps TRBD1 as D (6 bases). Germline CDR1 MRHNA, CDR2 SNTAGT. The length of the CDR3 is 15 residues. Trimming cost V 4 bases and J 1 base, with 13 bases left between them. The CDR3 DNA reads TGTGCCAGCAGTGCCAGGGGTAACGGGAACACTGAAGCTTTCTTT. It specifies CASSARGNGNTEAFF.

This chain links TRBV18 with TRBJ1-6, with 10 bases aligning to TRBD1. There are 16 residues in the CDR3. After removal of 2 bases from V and 8 bases from J, the junction contained 6 bases not matched to a gene. Germline CDR1 reads KGHSH; CDR2 reads LQKENI. The CDR3: CASSPWGQGQDSPLHF. Here the CDR3 DNA reads TGTGCCAGCTCACCATGGGGACAGGGGCAAGATTCACCCCTCCACTTT.

The chain carries TRBV4-1 and TRBJ1-2; 7 bases fit TRBD1. The length of the CDR3 is 15 residues. J gave up 2 bases and V 2 bases, and 5 bases lay outside the gene matches. CDR1 is MGHRA and CDR2 is YSYEKL in the germline V gene. The CDR3 bases are TGCGCCAGCAGCCAAATGCCGGGACAGAACTATGGCTACACCTTC. Amino acid sequence: CASSQMPGQNYGYTF.

The chain combines TRBV19 with TRBJ1-2; D ambiguous. Germline CDR1 and CDR2: LNHDA and SQIVND (reference sequence). V was trimmed by 5 bases and J by 5 bases, leaving 15 bases between them. The CDR3 covers 14 residues. CDR3 coding DNA: TGTGCCAGTAGTGCTCCGGGGTTTTCTTATGGCTACACCTTC. The encoded protein is CASSAPGFSYGYTF.

V usage is TRBV5-6 and J usage is TRBJ2-7; possibly TRBD1 for D (5 bases). The CDR3 is made up of 12 amino acids. The V end lost 5 bases, the J end lost 4 bases, and 10 bases lay between the germline ends. Per germline, CDR1 SGHDT and CDR2 YYEEEE. CDR3 loop: CASRGHRYEQYF. The CDR3 coding sequence is TGTGCCAGCAGGGGGCACAGGTACGAGCAGTACTTC.